The 18 T cell receptor beta chains given below trace back to one sample, sequenced in a study of blood T cell repertoires in COVID-19. TCRdb keeps only in-frame clones here, not all; method: immunoSEQ multiplex PCR. The data contain about 230,000 clones, approximately 80% of them singletons. The sequenced sample was peripheral blood. The receptors here all came from a man aged 35-49 years with acute or convalescent COVID-19.

CDR3 in DNA: TGTGCCAGCACGAGAGGGAGGGGCGAAGTGGAGCCCCAGCATTTT. Translating gives CASTRGRGEVEPQHF. The chain links TRBV5-8 to TRBJ1-5, with D possibly matching TRBD1 (5 bases). Germline CDR1 is SGHTS and CDR2 is YDEGEE. V shed 6 bases and J shed 8 bases, with 21 bases lying between them. CDR3 length equals 15 residues.

This clone has a single count. The sample holds other DNA sequences that translate to the same CDR3. The chain uses TRBV13 and TRBJ2-1; 14 nucleotides match TRBD2. The CDR3 is 18 residues long. Germline lookup yields CDR1 PRHDT and CDR2 FYEKMQ (reference sequence). V dropped 3 bases and J dropped 3; count of bases not matched to a gene: 7. This chain's CDR3 is CASSLRPGLAGDYNEQFF. The DNA for the CDR3 is TGTGCCAGCAGCTTGAGACCGGGACTAGCGGGGGACTACAATGAGCAGTTCTTC.

The genes are TRBV3-1 (or the pseudogene TRBV3-2) and TRBJ1-4; D call uncertain. The CDR3 totals 15 residues. Germline V gene data show CDR1 as LGHDT and CDR2 as YNNKEL (reference sequence). The V end lost 5 bases, the J end lost 0 bases, and 10 bases lay between the germline ends. CDR3 coding DNA: TGTGCCAGCAGCGAAGCTCCAGCAACTAATGAAAAACTGTTTTTT. This translates into CASSEAPATNEKLFF.

V usage is TRBV5-1 and J usage is TRBJ2-7, with D hard to call. The CDR3 totals 14 residues. The V and J ends lost 0 bases and 0 bases respectively, with 7 bases between them. Looked up from germline, CDR1 is SGHRS and CDR2 is YFSETQ. The CDR3 DNA sequence: TGCGCCAGCAGCTTGGACCCTAGCTCCTACGAGCAGTACTTC. Encoded protein: CASSLDPSSYEQYF.

V and J are TRBV28 and TRBJ1-4; TRBD1 agrees at 8 bases. Germline values: CDR1 MDHEN, CDR2 SYDVKM. V dropped 6 bases and J dropped 8; count of bases not matched to a gene: 2. This CDR3 comprises 12 residues. The CDR3 loop is CASRGQVEKLFF. CDR3 DNA: TGTGCCAGCAGGGGACAGGTCGAAAAACTGTTTTTT.

The CDR3: CASSSDSGSVKNEQFF. In DNA form, the CDR3 reads TGCGCCAGCAGCTCGGATAGCGGGAGTGTAAAAAATGAGCAGTTCTTC. This sequence joins TRBV5-1 and TRBJ2-1; 9 bases are a match to TRBD2. Germline loops: CDR1 SGHRS, CDR2 YFSETQ. The CDR3 is 16 amino acids. Germline trimming cut 3 bases from V and 7 bases from J; bases unmatched to any gene: 11. Looking up the rest from reference TRBV5-1 and TRBJ2-1 gives the full variable domain: KAGVTQTPRYLIKTRGQQVTLSCSPISGHRSVSWYQQTPGQGLQFLFEYFSETQRNKGNFPGRFSGRQFSNSRSEMNVSTLELGDSALYLCASSSDSGSVKNEQFFGPGTRLTVL.

This chain joins TRBV7-2 and TRBJ2-4; no clear D gene. This CDR3 spans 14 amino acids. The ends were cut back, 5 bases at V and 6 bases at J, with 14 bases in the middle. Germline CDR1 and CDR2: SGHTA and FQGNSA. The CDR3 DNA sequence: TGTGCCAGCAGCGCCCCCTGGCGAGGAAACATTCAGTACTTC. This encodes CASSAPWRGNIQYF.

V is TRBV29-1 and J is TRBJ2-7, with 7 bases that match TRBD1. Unmatched junction bases numbered 9, after V lost 7 bases and J lost 0 bases. The germline CDR1 and CDR2 sequences are SQVTM and ANQGSEA. CDR3 length equals 14 residues. CDR3 in DNA: TGCAGCGCTGTTACAGGGGCGAGCTCCTACGAGCAGTACTTC. It yields the protein CSAVTGASSYEQYF.

The V call is TRBV6-4, the J call TRBJ1-2; D uncertain. This CDR3 comprises 13 residues. Per germline, CDR1 MRHNA and CDR2 SNTAGT. V gave up 3 bases and J gave up 7 bases, with 12 bases separating them. CDR3 residues: CASSEERRGGYTF. The CDR3, as DNA: TGTGCCAGCAGTGAAGAGCGACGCGGTGGCTACACCTTC.

The CDR3 coding sequence is TGTGCCAGCAGCCAATTTCCCTCTCAAGGAGCCATGAACACTGAAGCTTTCTTT. It is translated as CASSQFPSQGAMNTEAFF. The V call is TRBV3-1 (or the pseudogene TRBV3-2), the J call TRBJ1-1; D is unresolved. Trimming took 2 bases from V and 0 from J, leaving 19 bases between them. The CDR3 is 18 amino acids. Germline-derived CDR1 and CDR2 are LGHDT and YNNKEL (reference sequence).

The genes are TRBV24-1 and TRBJ2-1; 9 bases are a match to TRBD2. The CDR3 has 13 amino acids. V shed 12 bases and J 8 bases; nucleotides not matched to a gene: 10. Germline V gene data show CDR1 as KGHDR and CDR2 as SFDVKD. The CDR3 DNA reads TGTGCCCCCGGGACTAGCAATTTTCATGAGCAGTTCTTC. This encodes CAPGTSNFHEQFF.

This rearrangement joins TRBV4-1 to TRBJ2-5; the match to TRBD2 covers 12 bases. The length of the CDR3 is 18 residues. Unmatched junction bases numbered 10, after V lost 0 bases and J lost 5 bases. Germline V gene data show CDR1 as MGHRA and CDR2 as YSYEKL. DNA for the CDR3: TGCGCCAGCAGCCAAGATTCGGCTAGCGGGAGGGCCGGCGAGACCCAGTACTTC. Protein product: CASSQDSASGRAGETQYF.

The rearrangement links TRBV29-1 to TRBJ2-4, with TRBD1 matching 7 bases. The CDR3 totals 12 residues. The germline gives CDR1 SQVTM, CDR2 ANQGSEA. With V trimmed by 4 bases and J by 7 bases, 4 bases remained unmatched. CDR3: CSVGTGSNIQYF. CDR3 DNA sequence: TGCAGCGTTGGGACAGGCTCTAACATTCAGTACTTC.

The chain carries TRBV4-2 and TRBJ2-3; 8 bases line up with TRBD2. V was clipped by 3 bases and J by 4 bases; unmatched bases: 12. The CDR3 extends over 17 amino acids. Per germline, CDR1 LGHNA and CDR2 YNFKEQ. The CDR3 region has the DNA TGTGCCAGCAGCCAGGGTGCCGGGACTAGGGTTTCAGATACGCAGTATTTT. Residues: CASSQGAGTRVSDTQYF.

This clone appeared a single time. The chain combines TRBV29-1 with TRBJ2-2; no clear D gene. The CDR3 extends over 13 amino acids. Germline V lookup: CDR1 SQVTM, CDR2 ANQGSEA. With 5 bases removed from V and 0 bases from J, the gap between germline ends came to 7 bases. The CDR3 DNA follows: TGCAGCGTTCGTGACACGAACACCGGGGAGCTGTTTTTT. Protein sequence: CSVRDTNTGELFF.

This chain uses TRBV6-7 with TRBJ2-1, with a tentative D call TRBD1 (6 bases). TRBV6-7 is reported as an ORF; its role is uncertain. V lost 11 bases and J 1 base, leaving 21 bases between the germline ends. The CDR3 covers 16 residues. The CDR3 here is CALGLGAGVSYNEQFF. The CDR3 DNA is TGTGCCCTTGGTCTGGGGGCTGGGGTATCCTACAATGAGCAGTTCTTC.

The gene calls are TRBV2 and TRBJ2-5; D may be TRBD1 (6 bases). Trimming left V 6 bases short and J 4 bases short, with 6 bases between. The CDR3 length is 11 residues. The germline V gene encodes CDR1 SNHLY and CDR2 FYNNEI. As DNA, the CDR3 is TGTGCCAGCAGACAGGGAGAGACCCAGTACTTC. It encodes CASRQGETQYF.

V usage is TRBV18 and J usage is TRBJ2-5; no clear D. Trimming cost V 1 base and J 5 bases, with 5 bases left between them. Germline lookup yields CDR1 KGHSH and CDR2 LQKENI. This CDR3 region has 12 residues. For the CDR3, the DNA is TGTGCCAGCTCACCACAACGGGAGACCCAGTACTTC. The encoded protein is CASSPQRETQYF.